A selection of T cell receptor beta chains follows, all from one sample in a study of shared clonotypes between healthy human individuals. Produced via immunoSEQ multiplex PCR; TCRdb's table is partial and in-frame only. In the table there are fewer than 650,000 clones, less than 80% of which are singletons. The sequencing input was PBMCs. Receptors were obtained from a woman between 40 and 55 years old in good health. Some clones in this sample may be carry-over from other donors' samples. Both conserved end residues are part of each CDR3. The D gene is left open where the match is weak. Some rows have no size entry. The others give once, few or many, or a class for an expanded clone.

V	D	size	J	length	CDR3	DNA
TRBV30	-	-	TRBJ1-4	13	CACRGRTNEKLFF	TGTGCCTGCAGGGGCCGAACTAATGAAAAACTGTTTTTT
TRBV30	TRBD2	-	TRBJ2-4	16	CAWGTSGGLAKNIQYF	TGTGCCTGGGGGACTAGCGGGGGACTAGCCAAAAACATTCAGTACTTC
TRBV6-6	TRBD2	-	TRBJ2-2	14	CASTPSGNTGELFF	TGTGCCAGCACGCCTAGCGGGAACACCGGGGAGCTGTTTTTT
TRBV6-6	-	once	TRBJ1-2	16	CASTSWPGDDNYGYTF	TGTGCCAGCACCTCTTGGCCGGGGGACGATAACTATGGCTACACCTTC
TRBV4-1	-	-	TRBJ2-2	16	CASSQGADLNTGELFF	TGCGCCAGCAGCCAAGGAGCGGACCTGAACACCGGGGAGCTGTTTTTT
TRBV4-3	-	-	TRBJ1-1	14	CASSQDLQVTEAFF	TGCGCCAGCAGCCAAGATCTCCAGGTCACTGAAGCTTTCTTT
TRBV1	-	-	TRBJ2-2	17	CTSSPLTGPDNTGELFF	TGCACCAGCAGCCCCCTGACCGGTCCGGATAACACCGGGGAGCTGTTTTTT
TRBV7-8	TRBD2	-	TRBJ2-3	15	CASSSLAGRTDTQYF	TGTGCCAGCAGCTCCTTAGCGGGACGCACAGATACGCAGTATTTT
TRBV4-1	TRBD1	few	TRBJ1-3	17	CASSLPPRDSRGNTIYF	TGCGCCAGCAGCCTTCCCCCCCGGGACAGCCGAGGAAACACCATATATTTT
TRBV2	TRBD2	-	TRBJ2-3	16	CASSAGLAGFTDTQYF	TGTGCCAGCAGTGCGGGCTTAGCGGGATTCACAGATACGCAGTATTTT
TRBV6-1	-	-	TRBJ1-2	13	CASSELGNYGYTF	TGTGCCAGCAGTGAATTGGGGAACTATGGCTACACCTTC
TRBV28	TRBD1	-	TRBJ2-5	14	CASSPGQGQETQYF	TGTGCCAGCAGTCCAGGACAGGGACAAGAGACCCAGTACTTC
TRBV18	TRBD1	-	TRBJ1-5	13	CASSAGGDQPQHF	TGTGCCAGCTCAGCAGGGGGGGATCAGCCCCAGCATTTT
TRBV6-6	-	-	TRBJ2-7	15	CASSYSKTGPDEQYF	TGTGCCAGCAGTTACTCGAAAACAGGGCCAGACGAGCAGTACTTC
TRBV7-2	-	-	TRBJ1-2	13	CASSLQLNYGYTF	TGTGCCAGCAGCCTACAGCTTAACTATGGCTACACCTTC
TRBV30	-	-	TRBJ2-7	11	CAWSPGNVQYF	TGTGCCTGGAGTCCTGGGAACGTGCAGTACTTC
TRBV5-6	-	many	TRBJ1-3	15	CASSWGWAYGNTIYF	TGTGCCAGCAGCTGGGGGTGGGCCTATGGAAACACCATATATTTT
TRBV20-1	-	many	TRBJ1-4	10	CSATNEKLFF	TGCAGTGCAACTAATGAAAAACTGTTTTTT
TRBV28	-	-	TRBJ2-3	14	CASSQLRGGDTQYF	TGTGCCAGCAGCCAGCTTAGGGGGGGAGATACGCAGTATTTT
TRBV6-6	-	once	TRBJ1-2	13	CASSDPGGYGYTF	TGTGCCAGCAGCGACCCCGGGGGATATGGCTACACCTTC
TRBV11-2	TRBD2	-	TRBJ2-3	16	CASSPATSGGTDTQYF	TGTGCCAGCAGCCCCGCGACTAGCGGGGGCACAGATACGCAGTATTTT
TRBV29-1	TRBD1	-	TRBJ1-1	13	CSVLTGGNTEAFF	TGCAGCGTGTTGACAGGGGGCAACACTGAAGCTTTCTTT
TRBV9	TRBD1	-	TRBJ2-5	15	CASSAIDRGLETQYF	TGTGCCAGCAGCGCGATCGACAGGGGCCTAGAGACCCAGTACTTC
TRBV6-5	TRBD2	-	TRBJ2-1	16	CASSYEPGLAFNEQFF	TGTGCCAGCAGTTACGAACCGGGACTAGCATTCAATGAGCAGTTCTTC
TRBV19	-	-	TRBJ1-1	15	CASSTLLRGDTEAFF	TGTGCCAGTAGTACCCTGCTTAGGGGGGACACTGAGGCTTTCTTT
TRBV6-6	-	once	TRBJ2-7	13	CASSYNRAYEQYF	TGTGCCAGCAGTTACAACAGGGCCTACGAGCAGTACTTC
TRBV11-1	-	-	TRBJ2-5	15	CASTLRTLDQETQYF	TGTGCCAGCACTCTCCGGACACTAGACCAAGAGACCCAGTACTTC
TRBV4-1	TRBD2	-	TRBJ2-1	16	CASSPRFLAGNNEQFF	TGCGCCAGCAGCCCACGGTTCCTAGCGGGGAACAATGAGCAGTTCTTC
TRBV19	TRBD1	-	TRBJ2-7	14	CASSIGDRVYEQYF	TGTGCCAGTAGTATAGGGGACAGGGTCTACGAGCAGTACTTC
TRBV6-1	TRBD1	-	TRBJ2-5	14	CASSGMTGVETQYF	TGTGCCAGCAGCGGAATGACAGGGGTAGAGACCCAGTACTTC
TRBV11-1	-	-	TRBJ2-7	13	CASSWAGGYEQYF	TGTGCCAGCAGCTGGGCAGGAGGGTACGAGCAGTACTTC
TRBV4-2	-	-	TRBJ2-1	14	CASSQDHSHNEQFF	TGTGCCAGCAGCCAAGATCACAGCCACAATGAGCAGTTCTTC
TRBV27	TRBD1	-	TRBJ2-5	17	CASSLFRTGVTEETQYF	TGTGCCAGCAGTTTATTCAGGACAGGGGTAACCGAAGAGACCCAGTACTTC
TRBV7-2	TRBD2	-	TRBJ2-7	14	CASRLSGRNYEQYF	TGTGCCAGCAGACTTAGCGGGAGAAACTACGAGCAGTACTTC
TRBV28	TRBD1	-	TRBJ1-2	14	CASRYRGQDYGYTF	TGTGCCAGCAGATACAGGGGGCAAGACTATGGCTACACCTTC
TRBV5-6	-	-	TRBJ2-7	15	CASSFLRYSPYEQYF	TGTGCCAGCAGTTTCCTCCGCTACTCACCCTACGAGCAGTACTTC
TRBV15	-	few	TRBJ2-4	13	CATDRRGLDIQYF	TGTGCCACTGACCGGAGGGGGCTTGACATTCAGTACTTC
TRBV11-2	TRBD1	-	TRBJ1-3	15	CASSLGGQTGNTIYF	TGTGCCAGCAGCTTAGGGGGACAGACTGGAAACACCATATATTTT
TRBV30	TRBD2	-	TRBJ2-1	15	CAWKGLAGVLVEQFF	TGTGCCTGGAAGGGACTAGCGGGAGTTTTGGTTGAGCAGTTCTTC
TRBV5-1	-	-	TRBJ2-7	14	CASSNPGETYEQYF	TGCGCCAGCAGCAATCCCGGGGAAACCTACGAGCAGTACTTC
TRBV2	-	-	TRBJ2-1	15	CASSDQLRFPNEQFF	TGTGCCAGCAGTGATCAATTGAGGTTTCCGAATGAGCAGTTCTTC
TRBV5-4	-	-	TRBJ2-1	15	CASSLPGSSYNEQFF	TGTGCCAGCAGCTTGCCTGGGAGCTCCTACAATGAGCAGTTCTTC
TRBV7-2	-	-	TRBJ2-2	14	CASSLGHYTGELFF	TGTGCCAGCAGCTTGGGACACTACACCGGGGAGCTGTTTTTT
TRBV7-2	-	-	TRBJ1-2	15	CASSLKTIANDGYTF	TGTGCCAGCAGCTTAAAGACAATCGCGAATGATGGCTACACCTTC
TRBV5-4	-	-	TRBJ2-5	14	CASSSNVEGETQYF	TGTGCCAGCAGCTCGAATGTCGAGGGAGAGACCCAGTACTTC
TRBV27	-	once	TRBJ2-7	15	CASSPGTVSWDEQYF	TGTGCCAGCAGTCCCGGGACCGTTTCGTGGGACGAGCAGTACTTC
TRBV28	-	-	TRBJ2-3	15	CASKLGGVATDTQYF	TGTGCCAGCAAGCTAGGGGGGGTAGCCACAGATACGCAGTATTTT
TRBV2	TRBD2	-	TRBJ2-3	15	CASSRLAGALDTQYF	TGTGCCAGCAGCCGACTAGCGGGAGCGTTAGATACGCAGTATTTT